Following are 18 T cell receptor beta chains from one sample sequenced in a study of blood T cell repertoires in COVID-19. Here immunoSEQ multiplex PCR was the method, and the copy in TCRdb shows in-frame clones only, minus some. The sample shows some 240,000 clones, about 88% of them seen only once. Sequenced sample: PBMCs or T cells enriched from blood (not recorded which). Every receptor here comes from a man aged 25 to 40 with acute COVID-19.

This chain uses TRBV21-1 with TRBJ2-4; the table's TRBD1 call for D was not verified on the DNA. TRBV21-1 is recorded as a pseudogene. The CDR3 runs to 15 residues. The CDR3 region is CARDRQGFWWDIQYF. The CDR3, as DNA: TGTGCCAGGGATAGACAGGGTTTTTGGTGGGACATTCAGTACTTC.

The chain recombines TRBV5-8 with TRBJ1-5, with D possibly matching TRBD1 (5 bases). The CDR3 is made up of 13 amino acids. The germline V gene has CDR1 SGHTS and CDR2 YDEGEE. V was shortened by 3 bases and J by 7 bases, with 11 bases between the two germline ends. For the CDR3, the DNA is TGTGCCAGCAGCTCTGACAGACCCCAGCCCCAGCATTTT. This encodes CASSSDRPQPQHF.

This clone was counted only a few times. The gene calls are TRBV24-1 and TRBJ2-1; D is possibly TRBD1 (6 bases). The CDR3 has 15 amino acids. The germline CDR1 and CDR2 sequences are KGHDR and SFDVKD. Deletions cut 3 bases from V and 2 bases from J, with 10 bases between. This CDR3 reads CATSDKQGAYNEQFF. The DNA of the CDR3 is TGTGCCACCAGTGATAAACAGGGCGCCTACAATGAGCAGTTCTTC.

This rearrangement joins TRBV5-1 to TRBJ1-3, with D tentatively TRBD1 (5 bases). Germline CDR1 and CDR2: SGHRS and YFSETQ. The CDR3 runs 14 residues. V lost 2 bases and J 2 bases, leaving 8 bases between the germline ends. The CDR3 protein is CASSLGEPGNTIYF. The CDR3 DNA reads TGCGCCAGCAGCTTAGGGGAACCTGGAAACACCATATATTTT. Together with reference TRBV5-1 and TRBJ1-3, the CDR3 gives the full variable domain: KAGVTQTPRYLIKTRGQQVTLSCSPISGHRSVSWYQQTPGQGLQFLFEYFSETQRNKGNFPGRFSGRQFSNSRSEMNVSTLELGDSALYLCASSLGEPGNTIYFGEGSWLTVV.

As concerns this clone: One junction end disagrees with the germline gene, perhaps due to a read error. CDR3 protein: CASSDEGVAEAFF. CDR3 nucleotides: TGTGCCAGCAGCGACGAAGGGGTCGCTGAAGCTTTCTTT. The chain combines TRBV5-1 with TRBJ1-1; TRBD1 is a possible D gene (5 bases). The CDR3 is 13 residues long. The germline V gene has CDR1 SGHRS and CDR2 YFSETQ.

The CDR3 DNA is TGTGCCAGCAGGGGCCGGCGGGGCTACACCGCCAGCACAGATACGCAGTATTTT. Its translation is CASRGRRGYTASTDTQYF. The gene calls are TRBV2 and TRBJ2-3; possible D gene TRBD2, 6 bases. The CDR3 consists of 18 residues. The V end lost 6 bases, the J end lost 0 bases, and 22 bases lay between the germline ends. Germline values: CDR1 SNHLY, CDR2 FYNNEI. Drawing the rest from reference TRBV2 and TRBJ2-3, the complete variable domain is EPEVTQTPSHQVTQMGQEVILRCVPISNHLYFYWYRQILGQKVEFLVSFYNNEISEKSEIFDDQFSVERPDGSNFTLKIRSTKLEDSAMYFCASRGRRGYTASTDTQYFGPGTRLTVL.

The chain combines TRBV2 with TRBJ1-1; 12 nucleotides match TRBD1. From germline, CDR1 is SNHLY and CDR2 FYNNEI. The ends lost 7 bases at V and 4 bases at J; junction bases unmatched: 1. CDR3 size: 13 residues. The CDR3 DNA reads as TGTGCCAGCAAGGGACAGGGGGCCACTGAAGCTTTCTTT. Translating it yields CASKGQGATEAFF.

The rearrangement links TRBV28 to TRBJ1-3; D is unclear. In germline, CDR1 is MDHEN, CDR2 SYDVKM. V was shortened by 4 bases and J by 0 bases, with 7 bases between the two germline ends. This CDR3 is built from 14 residues. The CDR3 is CASSSAGSGNTIYF. CDR3 sequence (DNA): TGTGCCAGCAGTTCGGCGGGCTCTGGAAACACCATATATTTT.

The chain has TRBV18 and TRBJ2-1; D perhaps matches TRBD2 (6 bases). Germline CDR1 and CDR2: KGHSH and LQKENI. The CDR3 totals 13 residues. Trimming left V 9 bases short and J 9 bases short, with 18 bases between. The CDR3 DNA reads TGTGCCAGTTCTGGCGAGGAGGGAGGTGAGCAGTTCTTC. Translation: CASSGEEGGEQFF.

CDR3 protein: CASSSRTDNTGELFF. The DNA for the CDR3 is TGTGCCAGCAGCTCTCGGACAGATAACACCGGGGAGCTGTTTTTT. This chain connects TRBV7-9 to TRBJ2-2, with a possible D match to TRBD1 (6 bases). V was cut by 4 bases and J by 2 bases, with 11 bases left in between. The CDR3 sequence is 15 residues long. The germline gives CDR1 SEHNR, CDR2 FQNEAQ (reference sequence).

This chain joins TRBV28 and TRBJ1-2, with a tentative D call TRBD1 (5 bases). The V gene's germline CDR1 is MDHEN and CDR2 SYDVKM. Trimming stripped 2 bases from V and 5 bases from J, with 18 bases between. The CDR3 totals 16 residues. The CDR3 region has the DNA TGTGCCAGCAGTTTAACACCTCGGGGGGAACCGTATGGCTACACCTTC. This codes for CASSLTPRGEPYGYTF.

The CDR3 DNA is TGTGCCAGCAGTTTAGGGCAGGGTACGAGGGGCTACACCTTC. This gives the protein CASSLGQGTRGYTF. The chain uses TRBV28 and TRBJ1-2, with a possible D match to TRBD1 (5 bases). From germline, CDR1 is MDHEN and CDR2 SYDVKM. V was clipped by 2 bases and J by 8 bases, with 15 bases between them. The CDR3 sequence is 14 residues long.

The chain is built from TRBV20-1 and TRBJ1-1, with a possible D match to TRBD1 (5 bases). The V end was cut by 4 bases, the J end by 11 bases, with 14 bases between. Germline lookup yields CDR1 DFQATT and CDR2 SNEGSKA (reference sequence). This CDR3 region has 11 residues. CDR3 region: CSAKDTPAAFF. CDR3 sequence (DNA): TGCAGTGCTAAGGACACTCCCGCGGCTTTCTTT.

Details on this clone: The same CDR3 can be traced to other DNA sequences in this sample. This rearrangement joins TRBV6-5 to TRBJ2-5, with D tentatively TRBD2 (5 bases). The length of the CDR3 is 13 residues. Trimming shortened V by 6 bases and J by 3 bases, and 11 bases separated the two germline ends. Germline CDR1 MNHEY, CDR2 SVGAGI. CDR3 protein: CASRRRREETQYF. The CDR3 region has the DNA TGTGCCAGCAGAAGGCGGCGGGAAGAGACCCAGTACTTC.

The chain uses TRBV6-5 and TRBJ1-1; possibly TRBD1 for D (5 bases). The ends were cut back, 8 bases at V and 11 bases at J, with 12 bases in the middle. The germline V gene encodes CDR1 MNHEY and CDR2 SVGAGI. The CDR3 contains 10 residues. The CDR3 DNA reads TGTGCCAGCGGCCCGGGGGATGCTTTCTTT. The encoded protein is CASGPGDAFF.

This chain connects TRBV7-2 to TRBJ1-5; 9 bases match TRBD1. Germline V lookup: CDR1 SGHTA, CDR2 FQGNSA. With V trimmed by 5 bases and J by 5 bases, 1 base remained unmatched. CDR3 size: 13 residues. CDR3 bases: TGTGCCAGCAGCACAGGGGGCTATCAGCCCCAGCATTTT. This translates into CASSTGGYQPQHF.

The chain links TRBV11-2 to TRBJ2-5; 12 nucleotides match TRBD1. V dropped 6 bases and J dropped 4; count of bases not matched to a gene: 6. Germline V CDR1 and CDR2: SGHAT, FQNNGV. CDR3 length equals 15 residues. CDR3 nucleotides: TGTGCCAGCAGAGCCGGGACAGGGGGCCTAGAGACCCAGTACTTC. This codes for CASRAGTGGLETQYF.

As concerns this clone: A single base separates this from a much larger clone, so it may be a read error. The chain joins TRBV28 to TRBJ1-3, with D possibly TRBD1 on 6 matching bases. This CDR3 has 14 residues. V lost 6 bases, J lost 0 bases, and 9 bases lay in between. The germline gives CDR1 MDHEN, CDR2 SYDVKM. Here the CDR3 reads CASRVQGSGNTIYF. The CDR3 coding sequence is TGTGCCAGCAGGGTACAGGGCTCTGGAAACACCATATATTTT.